This T cell receptor beta chain was identified during a study of blood T cell repertoires in COVID-19. Deletions cut 2 bases from V and 7 bases from J, with 14 bases between. Germline loops: CDR1 LGHDT, CDR2 YNNKEL (reference sequence). The CDR3 consists of 15 residues. Clones were read by immunoSEQ multiplex PCR, and TCRdb kept only the in-frame ones, dropping some. This table holds tens of thousands of clones, roughly 86% found once. This clonotype originated in a human donor with acute or convalescent COVID-19. The donor label of this sample is uncertain. Input material: peripheral blood. The chain combines TRBV3-1 (or the pseudogene TRBV3-2) with TRBJ1-4, with D perhaps TRBD1 (5 bases). The CDR3 protein is CASSQSGQVLEKLFF. The CDR3 coding sequence is TGTGCCAGCAGCCAATCCGGACAAGTACTTGAAAAACTGTTTTTT.